The 3 T cell receptor beta chains listed next were all sequenced from one sample in a study of blood T cell repertoires in COVID-19. Sequencing was performed with immunoSEQ multiplex PCR; in TCRdb, only in-frame clones are kept and a portion is missing. The data hold some 220,000 clones, with 86% observed a single time. Sequences were obtained from PBMCs or T cells enriched from blood (not recorded which). These receptors were taken from a woman in her thirties or forties with acute COVID-19.

The chain combines TRBV3-1 (or the pseudogene TRBV3-2) with TRBJ1-2, with D perhaps TRBD1 (5 bases). The germline V gene has CDR1 LGHDT and CDR2 YNNKEL (reference sequence). There are 14 residues in the CDR3. Trimming stripped 1 base from V and 3 bases from J, with 9 bases between. CDR3 coding DNA: TGTGCCAGCAGCCAAGCAACAGGTGACTATGGCTACACCTTC. It translates to CASSQATGDYGYTF.

This clone was counted between two and nine times. The chain joins TRBV19 to TRBJ1-3; TRBD1 matches at 7 bases. V gave up 3 bases and J gave up 0 bases; unmatched junction bases: 11. CDR3 length equals 18 residues. Germline loops: CDR1 LNHDA, CDR2 SQIVND (reference sequence). CDR3 DNA: TGTGCCAGTAGTATGGACCCTTACAGGGGAAACTCTGGAAACACCATATATTTT. It translates to CASSMDPYRGNSGNTIYF.

This rearrangement joins TRBV19 to TRBJ1-5; tentatively, D is TRBD1 (5 bases). The ends were cut back, 3 bases at V and 2 bases at J, with 14 bases in the middle. The germline V gene encodes CDR1 LNHDA and CDR2 SQIVND (reference sequence). This CDR3 is 16 amino acids long. The CDR3 sequence: CASSISLWGGNQPQHF. The CDR3 nucleotides are TGTGCCAGTAGTATCAGTCTGTGGGGCGGCAATCAGCCCCAGCATTTT.